The 6 T cell receptor beta chains reported below all come from one sample, sequenced in a study of cytomegalovirus exposure and HLA in healthy donors. The PCR employed 60 Vbeta primers together with 13 Jbeta primers. Measured with immunoSEQ multiplex PCR; TCRdb has only the in-frame clones, and not every one. The table includes approximately 170,000 clones, around 84% detected once. The material sequenced was PBMCs. These receptors all stem from a man under 40 in good health and CMV-seropositive.

This chain connects TRBV11-3 to TRBJ1-3, with no clear D. The CDR3 covers 14 residues. Trimming pared 0 bases from V and 7 bases from J, leaving 10 bases between. Germline V lookup: CDR1 SGHNT, CDR2 YENEEA. The CDR3 sequence: CASSLEVAGNTIYF. The CDR3 DNA is TGTGCCAGCAGCTTAGAGGTGGCGGGGAACACCATATATTTT. The whole variable domain, filled in from reference TRBV11-3 and TRBJ1-3, reads EAGVVQSPRYKIIEKKQPVAFWCNPISGHNTLYWYLQNLGQGPELLIRYENEEAVDDSQLPKDRFSAERLKGVDSTLKIQPAELGDSAVYLCASSLEVAGNTIYFGEGSWLTVV.

The V and J genes are TRBV11-3 and TRBJ1-1; D is possibly TRBD1 (6 bases). Germline V gives CDR1 SGHNT, CDR2 YENEEA. V lost 5 bases and J 8 bases, leaving 12 bases between the germline ends. This CDR3 spans 12 amino acids. DNA for the CDR3: TGTGCCAGCAGCAAAAGGACAGAAGAAGCTTTCTTT. This gives the protein CASSKRTEEAFF.

The chain recombines TRBV7-3 with TRBJ1-1, with D unresolved. The CDR3 totals 12 residues. The V gene's germline CDR1 is SGHTA and CDR2 FQGTGA. Trimming took off 4 bases at V and 6 bases at J, with 9 bases between the two ends. The CDR3 coding sequence is TGTGCCAGCAGCTCGCCCCCGGCTGAAGCTTTCTTT. The encoded protein is CASSSPPAEAFF.

The chain recombines TRBV10-3 with TRBJ2-2, with 10 bases fitting TRBD1. The CDR3 sequence is 14 residues long. V lost 11 bases and J lost 3; bases outside the gene matches: 6. Germline-derived CDR1 and CDR2 are ENHRY and SYGVKD. CDR3 sequence (DNA): TGTGCCGTAGCCGGGACAGGGGACACCGGGGAGCTGTTTTTT. Protein product: CAVAGTGDTGELFF.

This rearrangement joins TRBV4-1 to TRBJ2-3; weak D call: TRBD1 (6 bases). CDR3 length: 20 amino acids. Trimming shortened V by 2 bases and J by 3 bases, and 27 bases separated the two germline ends. Germline assignment: CDR1 MGHRA and CDR2 YSYEKL. CDR3 coding DNA: TGCGCCAGCAGCCAATATATCCGAGCCGACCGGGACATAGCTACAGATACGCAGTATTTT. Translated: CASSQYIRADRDIATDTQYF.

The gene calls are TRBV7-3 and TRBJ1-1; TRBD1 is a possible D gene (5 bases). Germline loops: CDR1 SGHTA, CDR2 FQGTGA. The CDR3 covers 15 residues. The V gene lost 2 bases and the J gene lost 5 bases, with 15 bases spanning the gap. The CDR3 DNA follows: TGTGCCAGCAGCTTATTCGGGGGGGGAGGTACTGAAGCTTTCTTT. Amino acid sequence: CASSLFGGGGTEAFF. The variable domain in full, with the rest retrieved from reference TRBV7-3 and TRBJ1-1, is GAGVSQTPSNKVTEKGKYVELRCDPISGHTALYWYRQSLGQGPEFLIYFQGTGAADDSGLPNDRFFAVRPEGSVSTLKIQRTERGDSAVYLCASSLFGGGGTEAFFGQGTRLTVV.